This T cell receptor beta chain was sequenced for a study of cytomegalovirus exposure and HLA in healthy donors. For this clone: Antigen unknown.

General study results and limits: In a later analysis, HLA-associated beta chains showed higher expansion and lower generation probabilities than comparable chains. A later analysis revealed that TCR association rates differed between HLA loci, peaking at DRB1 and bottoming out at HLA-C. Using a false discovery rate of 0.05, a later analysis showed that around 16,000 TCR beta sequences were associated with HLA alleles.

The primer mix had 60 Vbeta and 13 Jbeta primers. Sequencing used immunoSEQ multiplex PCR; TCRdb keeps in-frame clones, though not all of them. The sample lists 150,000 to 200,000 clones, roughly four fifths occurring once. The trim removed 4 bases at V and 6 bases at J, leaving 10 bases unmatched. The germline V gene has CDR1 MDHEN and CDR2 SYDVKM. The CDR3 loop spans 16 amino acids. The chain employs TRBV28 and TRBJ1-5; TRBD1 aligns across 9 bases. This clonotype originated in a man between 50 and 59 years old in good health and CMV-seropositive. Sequencing was performed on PBMCs. CDR3 sequence: CASSSSGQGMGQPQHF. Here the CDR3 DNA reads TGTGCCAGCAGTTCATCGGGACAGGGCATGGGTCAGCCCCAGCATTTT.